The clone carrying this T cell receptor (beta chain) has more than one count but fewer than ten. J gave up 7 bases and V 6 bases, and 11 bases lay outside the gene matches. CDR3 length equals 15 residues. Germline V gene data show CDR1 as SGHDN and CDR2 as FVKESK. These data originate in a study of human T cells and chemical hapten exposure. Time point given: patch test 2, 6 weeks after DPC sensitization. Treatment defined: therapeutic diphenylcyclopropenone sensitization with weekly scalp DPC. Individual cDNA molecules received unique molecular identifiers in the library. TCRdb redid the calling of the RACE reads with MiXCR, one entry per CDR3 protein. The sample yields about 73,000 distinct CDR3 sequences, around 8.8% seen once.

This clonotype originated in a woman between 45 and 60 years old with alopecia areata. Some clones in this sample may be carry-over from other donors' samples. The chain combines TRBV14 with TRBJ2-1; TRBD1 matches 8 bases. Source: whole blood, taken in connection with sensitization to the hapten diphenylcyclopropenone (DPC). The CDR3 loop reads CASSTIGTGENEQFF. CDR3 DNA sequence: TGTGCCAGCAGTACTATCGGGACAGGTGAGAATGAGCAGTTCTTC.